This T cell receptor beta chain appears in the sequencing data of a study of blood T cell repertoires in COVID-19. Study-wide background: Samples representing acute and convalescent COVID-19 were sourced from the United States, Italy and Spain. T cells, B-cell-depleted T cells, or PBMCs provided the cDNA or gDNA that served as material.

Only one count was recorded for this clone. How the authors handled the data: Estimation of nucleated cell counts was performed using reference gene primer amplification. Sequencing used immunoSEQ multiplex PCR; TCRdb keeps in-frame clones, though not all of them. The V and J calls and clone size come from that table; D and trimming were worked out from the DNA. The table lists almost 350,000 clones, about nine tenths of them singletons, with 3% to 4.5% in the top ten. The CDR3 runs to 15 residues. V was clipped by 2 bases and J by 8 bases; unmatched bases: 11. Per germline, CDR1 GTSNPN and CDR2 SVGIG (reference sequence).

Sequenced material: peripheral blood. This sequence was found in a woman aged 60-70 years with COVID-19, enrolled during active disease. This sequence joins TRBV30 and TRBJ1-2, with TRBD1 matching over 10 bases. The CDR3 DNA reads TGTGCCTGGAGTTCCCCCTCCGGGACAGGGGAAGGCTACACCTTC. Protein sequence: CAWSSPSGTGEGYTF.